This is a list of T cell receptor beta chains from one sample in a study of cytomegalovirus exposure and HLA in healthy donors. The method was immunoSEQ multiplex PCR; TCRdb's version includes in-frame clones alone and lacks a portion of them. The sample has 100,000 to 150,000 clones; around 80% are singletons. Sequenced: PBMCs. These TCRs come from a man under 40 in good health and CMV-seronegative. Both conserved end residues are trimmed from each CDR3.

J gene,V gene,CDR3 protein
TRBJ1-2,TRBV6-6,ASSYSFPGGYT
TRBJ2-5,TRBV19,ASSIDRSETQY
TRBJ1-4,TRBV5-5,ASSMTGSSEKLF
TRBJ2-5,TRBV28,ASSLNLGQVQETQY
TRBJ2-5,TRBV4-2,ASSQEGGGGETQY
TRBJ2-5,TRBV5-1,ASSLAGNLIETQY
TRBJ1-1,TRBV5-1,ASSWGGTGGRTEAF
TRBJ2-3,TRBV10-3,ANRGGRDSDTQY
TRBJ2-7,TRBV5-1,ASSGGLAGVSEQY
TRBJ2-1,TRBV7-2,ASSIKTGGNEQF
TRBJ2-7,TRBV14,ASSPRTGWYEQY
TRBJ2-7,TRBV9,ASSVTGQGYEQY
TRBJ2-2,TRBV29-1,SVEDLNRGNTGELF
TRBJ2-2,TRBV7-9,ASSLYLTGELF
TRBJ2-7,TRBV7-2,ASSLAGEPIFYEQY
TRBJ2-7,TRBV11-2,ASSLVAGGPTYEQY
TRBJ2-7,TRBV6-5,ASSYSTSGAYEQY
TRBJ1-1,TRBV25-1,ASSSPTGAAEAF
TRBJ2-3,TRBV28,ASTPGGLAGATDTQY
TRBJ2-3,TRBV28,ASSSPGGEDTQY
TRBJ1-6,TRBV4-1,ASSQTGGGSPLH
TRBJ2-2,TRBV6-1,ASSQGEYTGELF
TRBJ2-7,TRBV28,ASSLLTGGSYEQY
TRBJ2-1,TRBV6-6,ASRGTSKNEQF
TRBJ2-5,TRBV4-3,ASSRGVLGETQY
TRBJ2-7,TRBV6-1,ASSPTTESSYEQY
TRBJ1-1,TRBV4-1,ASSQTGGVNTEAF
TRBJ2-1,TRBV27,ASSLASGRWSSYNEQF
TRBJ1-2,TRBV19,ASSVTGINYGYT
TRBJ1-2,TRBV30,AWSEGTGGAYGYT
TRBJ2-4,TRBV18,ASSPPRDRKILAKNIQY
TRBJ1-1,TRBV6-6,ASIRQEVRTEAF
TRBJ1-4,TRBV28,ASGSELAVLNEKLF
TRBJ2-7,TRBV9,ASSPGGDSYEQY
TRBJ1-2,TRBV6-5,ASSYLGQQIYGYT
TRBJ2-7,TRBV28,ASSSLREASYEQY
TRBJ2-7,TRBV5-1,ASSSGQASYEQY
TRBJ2-1,TRBV19,ASSLGGGNEQF
TRBJ1-1,TRBV5-5,ASSLVRTLNTEAF
TRBJ1-2,TRBV6-5,ATLPRTGLYGYT
TRBJ2-5,TRBV6-5,ASIYSAGGFGETQY
TRBJ1-2,TRBV9,ASSVVGGGYGYT
TRBJ1-2,TRBV4-1,ASSQEGALLSYT
TRBJ1-6,TRBV14,ASSHNTRGSPLH
TRBJ2-1,TRBV30,AWAGGQVEQF
TRBJ1-2,TRBV28,ASSDSGTKVGYT
TRBJ1-2,TRBV6-5,ASSGQGQYGYT
TRBJ2-3,TRBV7-6,ASSPGGGRADTQY
TRBJ1-1,TRBV6-5,ASIPGPTITEAF
TRBJ1-3,TRBV30,AWRKSSGNTIY
TRBJ2-5,TRBV9,ASSVALASGGDETQY
TRBJ1-2,TRBV11-2,ASSQRQLNYGYT